This paragraph reports one T cell receptor beta chain. Its antigen remains unidentified. These data are taken from a study of T cells after posttransplantation cyclophosphamide. Methotrexate plus calcineurin inhibitor accompanied controls' myeloablative marrow transplants; sampling was 1 year later. Trimming took 2 bases from V and 2 from J; bases not matched to a gene: 6. The CDR3 runs 16 residues. The germline V gene encodes CDR1 MNHEY and CDR2 SVGAGI. Libraries were prepared by immunoSEQ multiplex PCR; TCRdb keeps only in-frame clonotypes and omits some of them. The sample has some 15,000 clones; roughly 80% are singletons. Study-wide results and caveats: Recipient CMV seropositivity and CMV reactivation strongly tracked TRB clonality. Tissue-infiltrating T cells from skin or gut overlapped little with blood T cells.

The rearrangement joins TRBV6-5 to TRBJ2-1, with 7 bases aligning to TRBD2. This clonotype was obtained from a male patient aged 25-45 years who received an allogeneic stem cell transplant from an unrelated donor, was CMV-positive, and had acute and chronic GVHD. A subset of T cells may come from the graft donor. The sample consisted of PBMCs, taken 441 days after allogeneic stem cell transplant with calcineurin inhibitor and methotrexate. DNA of the CDR3: TGTGCCAGCAGTTACAGTCAGCGGGGAACCTACAATGAGCAGTTCTTC. Translating gives CASSYSQRGTYNEQFF.